The 27 T cell receptor beta chains below all came from one sample that was sequenced in a study of cytomegalovirus exposure and HLA in healthy donors. A multiplex PCR was run with 60 Vbeta primers and 13 Jbeta primers. The method was immunoSEQ multiplex PCR; TCRdb's version includes in-frame clones alone and lacks a portion of them. The sample records about 220,000 clones, about 77% being singletons. The source material was PBMCs. The origin of the receptors is a young woman in good health and CMV-seronegative.

CDR3 amino acids: CASSVGLVTDTQYF. CDR3 sequence (DNA): TGTGCCAGCAGCGTAGGGTTAGTCACAGATACGCAGTATTTT. The rearrangement uses TRBV9 and TRBJ2-3; D is uncertain. This CDR3 has 14 amino acids. Germline CDR1 and CDR2: SGDLS and YYNGEE. Between the trimmed V and J ends, which lost 0 bases and 2 bases, there was a span of 7 bases. The variable domain in full, with the rest retrieved from reference TRBV9 and TRBJ2-3, is DSGVTQTPKHLITATGQRVTLRCSPRSGDLSVYWYQQSLDQGLQFLIQYYNGEERAKGNILERFSAQQFPDLHSELNLSSLELGDSALYFCASSVGLVTDTQYFGPGTRLTVL.

The rearrangement uses TRBV5-1 and TRBJ2-2; D possibly corresponds to TRBD1 (6 bases). CDR1 and CDR2 (germline): SGHRS, YFSETQ. This CDR3 is built from 16 residues. V was clipped by 0 bases and J by 2 bases, with 11 bases between them. The CDR3 bases are TGCGCCAGCAGCTTGGAAGGGACACATAACACCGGGGAGCTGTTTTTT. This sequence encodes CASSLEGTHNTGELFF.

V gene TRBV6-1 combines with J gene TRBJ2-5, with a possible D match to TRBD2 (6 bases). The CDR3 contains 15 residues. Deletions cut 8 bases from V and 4 bases from J, with 20 bases between. Germline-derived CDR1 and CDR2 are MNHNS and SASEGT. The CDR3 spells CASSGTRIQGETQYF. CDR3 nucleotide sequence: TGTGCCAGCTCAGGGACTCGGATTCAGGGAGAGACCCAGTACTTC.

The CDR3 loop is CASSPPGRAGETQYF. In DNA, the CDR3 is TGTGCCAGCTCACCACCGGGGAGGGCTGGAGAGACCCAGTACTTC. The V call is TRBV18, the J call TRBJ2-5; 7 bases match TRBD2. Germline V gene sequence: CDR1 KGHSH, CDR2 LQKENI. The CDR3 totals 15 residues. With 0 bases clipped from V and 4 bases from J, the junction kept 5 bases outside the gene matches.

This clone was observed a handful of times. This sequence joins TRBV11-3 and TRBJ1-6, with D perhaps TRBD1 (6 bases). The ends were cut back, 4 bases at V and 7 bases at J, with 14 bases in the middle. The CDR3 runs to 15 residues. Germline-derived CDR1 and CDR2 are SGHNT and YENEEA. CDR3 DNA: TGTGCCAGCAGCTCGCTACAGGGCGAAAATTCACCCCTCCACTTT. Encoded protein: CASSSLQGENSPLHF.

This clone showed up just once. The chain combines TRBV2 with TRBJ1-2; D perhaps matches TRBD1 (5 bases). Germline lookup yields CDR1 SNHLY and CDR2 FYNNEI. V lost 0 bases and J lost 8, with 13 bases in between. The CDR3 sequence is 14 residues long. The CDR3 nucleotides read TGTGCCAGCAGTGAAGCGTACGACAGTGGCGGCTACACCTTC. Protein: CASSEAYDSGGYTF.

This sequence joins TRBV18 and TRBJ1-2; 7 bases are a match to TRBD1. CDR1 is KGHSH and CDR2 is LQKENI in the germline V gene. This CDR3 spans 14 amino acids. Germline trimming cut 6 bases from V and 3 bases from J; bases unmatched to any gene: 7. CDR3 sequence reads: CASSPDREDYGYTF. CDR3 coding DNA: TGTGCCAGCTCCCCCGACAGGGAAGACTATGGCTACACCTTC. The full variable domain, with the rest looked up from reference TRBV18 and TRBJ1-2, is NAGVMQNPRHLVRRRGQEARLRCSPMKGHSHVYWYRQLPEEGLKFMVYLQKENIIDESGMPKERFSAEFPKEGPSILRIQQVVRGDSAAYFCASSPDREDYGYTFGSGTRLTVV.

This clone appeared once. The chain links TRBV10-3 to TRBJ1-1; 10 nucleotides agree with TRBD1. Germline CDR1 ENHRY, CDR2 SYGVKD. The CDR3 consists of 15 residues. After removal of 5 bases from V and 4 bases from J, the junction contained 7 bases not matched to a gene. This CDR3 reads CAISRGQGTGTEAFF. Written as DNA, the CDR3 is TGTGCCATCAGTCGGGGACAGGGGACGGGCACTGAAGCTTTCTTT.

Comment on this clone: The junction shows a germline mismatch at one end, possibly a read error. The J gene is TRBJ2-3, the V gene TRBV7-3, with 8 bases aligning to TRBD2. CDR1 and CDR2 from the germline V gene are SGHTA and FQGTGA. The CDR3 contains 17 residues. CDR3 sequence: CVSSPTPGTRVTDTQYF. The CDR3 region has the DNA TGTGTCAGCAGCCCAACCCCCGGGACTAGAGTGACAGATACGCAGTATTTT. Complete variable domain (other parts from reference TRBV7-3 and TRBJ2-3): GAGVSQTPSNKVTEKGKYVELRCDPISGHTALYWYRQSLGQGPEFLIYFQGTGAADDSGLPNDRFFAVRPEGSVSTLKIQRTERGDSAVYLCVSSPTPGTRVTDTQYFGPGTRLTVL.

The chain's CDR3 is CASSTPERETYNEQFF. In DNA form, the CDR3 reads TGTGCCAGCAGCACCCCTGAGCGGGAGACGTACAATGAGCAGTTCTTC. This rearrangement joins TRBV7-9 to TRBJ2-1; 8 nucleotides match TRBD2. The V segment lost 5 bases and the J segment 4 bases; nucleotides outside the gene matches: 10. Germline V CDR1 and CDR2: SEHNR, FQNEAQ (reference sequence). The CDR3 length is 16 residues.

The chain joins TRBV11-1 to TRBJ2-3; D not resolved. This CDR3 comprises 15 residues. The V gene lost 4 bases and the J gene lost 7 bases, with 18 bases spanning the gap. Germline V gives CDR1 SGHAT, CDR2 FQDESV (reference sequence). The CDR3 DNA reads TGTGCCAGCAGCTCGGGTGGTCGGAGTCTACATACGCAGTATTTT. This encodes CASSSGGRSLHTQYF. Full variable domain (outside the CDR3, taken from reference TRBV11-1 and TRBJ2-3): EAEVAQSPRYKITEKSQAVAFWCDPISGHATLYWYRQILGQGPELLVQFQDESVVDDSQLPKDRFSAERLKGVDSTLKIQPAELGDSAMYLCASSSGGRSLHTQYFGPGTRLTVL.

This clone was picked up a small number of times. This sample includes further DNA sequences coding for the same CDR3. V usage is TRBV7-2 and J usage is TRBJ2-7; a possible D gene is TRBD2 (6 bases). The CDR3 spans 14 residues. V gave up 1 base and J gave up 3 bases, with 10 bases separating them. Germline CDR1 is SGHTA and CDR2 is FQGNSA. The CDR3: CASSLGLASYEQYF. Written as DNA, the CDR3 is TGTGCCAGCAGCTTAGGGCTAGCGAGCTACGAGCAGTACTTC.

The V call is TRBV15, the J call TRBJ1-1; maybe TRBD1 (5 bases). V lost 3 bases and J lost 4, with 12 bases in between. There are 14 residues in the CDR3. Germline CDR1 is LNHNV and CDR2 is YYDKDF (reference sequence). For the CDR3, the DNA is TGTGCCACCAGCAGGGGTGAAGGGGTCACTGAAGCTTTCTTT. It specifies CATSRGEGVTEAFF.

V and J are TRBV7-8 and TRBJ2-5, with 8 bases aligning to TRBD2. Per germline, CDR1 SGHVS and CDR2 FQNEAQ. The V and J ends lost 0 bases and 4 bases, in that order; junction bases with no gene match: 22. The CDR3 has 21 residues. The CDR3 loop reads CASSLAPLGARGGWVSETQYF. The CDR3 nucleotides read TGTGCCAGCAGCTTAGCTCCCCTTGGGGCCCGGGGGGGATGGGTATCAGAGACCCAGTACTTC.

V usage is TRBV30 and J usage is TRBJ1-2; no clear D. Germline V gene data show CDR1 as GTSNPN and CDR2 as SVGIG (reference sequence). Trimming cost V 0 bases and J 8 bases, with 31 bases left between them. The CDR3 covers 19 residues. The CDR3 here is CAWSVRRRTTLTHLVGYTF. In nucleotides, the CDR3 is TGTGCCTGGAGTGTACGGAGGCGAACCACACTTACCCACCTTGTAGGCTACACCTTC.

The chain couples TRBV2 to TRBJ1-1; possibly TRBD1 for D (6 bases). Looked up from germline, CDR1 is SNHLY and CDR2 is FYNNEI. V lost 6 bases, J lost 5 bases, and 25 bases lay in between. The CDR3 length is 17 residues. This CDR3 is CASRTTGMLGKKTEAFF. As DNA, the CDR3 is TGTGCCAGCAGGACAACAGGGATGCTTGGTAAAAAGACTGAAGCTTTCTTT. The full variable domain, completed using reference TRBV2 and TRBJ1-1, is EPEVTQTPSHQVTQMGQEVILRCVPISNHLYFYWYRQILGQKVEFLVSFYNNEISEKSEIFDDQFSVERPDGSNFTLKIRSTKLEDSAMYFCASRTTGMLGKKTEAFFGQGTRLTVV.

The rearrangement links TRBV27 to TRBJ1-2, with 10 bases fitting TRBD1. V lost 5 bases to trimming and J lost 5 bases; unmatched junction nucleotides: 11. The CDR3 runs to 16 residues. Germline V gene sequence: CDR1 MNHEY, CDR2 SMNVEV (reference sequence). CDR3 sequence (DNA): TGTGCCAGCAGTCCTCTCCCCGGGACAGGGGATTATGGCTACACCTTC. Translation: CASSPLPGTGDYGYTF.

The rearrangement links TRBV13 to TRBJ2-3, with D perhaps matching TRBD2 (6 bases). V shed 4 bases and J shed 4 bases, with 12 bases lying between them. CDR3 length: 14 residues. Germline V gene lookup returns CDR1 PRHDT and CDR2 FYEKMQ (reference sequence). The DNA of the CDR3 is TGTGCCAGCAGCTCCGGAGGAGGGGCAGATACGCAGTATTTT. Amino acid sequence: CASSSGGGADTQYF.

This chain joins TRBV7-2 and TRBJ1-2; 8 bases agree with TRBD1. Germline V gives CDR1 SGHTA, CDR2 FQGNSA. The CDR3 covers 16 residues. V shed 5 bases, J shed 4 bases, and the junction held 12 bases outside the gene matches. CDR3 sequence (DNA): TGTGCCAGCAGCCCGAAATCCACAGGGGGAGGCTATGGCTACACCTTC. This encodes CASSPKSTGGGYGYTF.

The rearrangement joins TRBV11-2 to TRBJ2-7; D not resolved. V lost 1 base, J lost 0 bases, and 7 bases lay in between. Per germline, CDR1 SGHAT and CDR2 FQNNGV. This CDR3 comprises 14 residues. The CDR3 reads CASSLGTSSYEQYF. The CDR3 coding sequence is TGTGCCAGCAGCTTAGGTACAAGCTCCTACGAGCAGTACTTC. The full variable domain, its missing parts supplied by reference TRBV11-2 and TRBJ2-7, is EAGVAQSPRYKIIEKRQSVAFWCNPISGHATLYWYQQILGQGPKLLIQFQNNGVVDDSQLPKDRFSAERLKGVDSTLKIQPAKLEDSAVYLCASSLGTSSYEQYFGPGTRLTVT.

The chain links TRBV5-1 to TRBJ2-3, with D perhaps matching TRBD1 (6 bases). From germline, CDR1 is SGHRS and CDR2 YFSETQ. This CDR3 comprises 15 residues. Trimming took 2 bases from V and 2 from J, leaving 12 bases between them. CDR3 residues: CASSLQGDPTDTQYF. The CDR3 DNA sequence: TGCGCCAGCAGCTTACAGGGAGACCCCACAGATACGCAGTATTTT.

The chain uses TRBV5-1 and TRBJ1-2, with D hard to call. Deletions cut 5 bases from V and 2 bases from J, with 10 bases between. The CDR3 has 13 amino acids. Germline V gives CDR1 SGHRS, CDR2 YFSETQ. Written as DNA, the CDR3 is TGCGCCAGCAGACGGGAGGGCAACTATGGCTACACCTTC. It encodes CASRREGNYGYTF.

V and J are TRBV7-3 and TRBJ2-7; 7 nucleotides match TRBD1. Unmatched junction bases numbered 7, after V lost 6 bases and J lost 2 bases. In germline, CDR1 is SGHTA, CDR2 FQGTGA. This CDR3 spans 14 amino acids. For the CDR3, the DNA is TGTGCCAGCAGACTAACCGGGACAGCCTACGAGCAGTACTTC. Its translation is CASRLTGTAYEQYF.

The chain uses TRBV6-1 and TRBJ2-1; D may be TRBD1 (6 bases). The CDR3 totals 14 residues. Germline loops: CDR1 MNHNS, CDR2 SASEGT. The V end lost 4 bases, the J end lost 5 bases, and 12 bases lay between the germline ends. The CDR3 nucleotides read TGTGCCAGCAGTGGGATGGGGGCCCACAATGAGCAGTTCTTC. Its translation: CASSGMGAHNEQFF.

J is TRBJ2-5 and V is TRBV7-9; TRBD2 matches 12 bases. Losses at the gene ends were 2 bases for V and 4 bases for J; bases not matched to a gene: 5. From germline, CDR1 is SEHNR and CDR2 FQNEAQ (reference sequence). The CDR3 is 16 amino acids. Written as DNA, the CDR3 is TGTGCCAGCAGCTTACCGAGACTAGCGGGGGTAGAGACCCAGTACTTC. Translation gives CASSLPRLAGVETQYF.

This clone was seen more than once but under ten times. Since no conserved phenylalanine or tryptophan closes the CDR3, a read error is the likely cause. This chain links TRBV29-1 with TRBJ1-5, with 9 bases fitting TRBD1. The junction had 5 bases not matched to a gene; V was cut back by 6 bases and J by 5 bases. CDR1 and CDR2 (germline): SQVTM, ANQGSEA. CDR3 length: 13 amino acids. CDR3 residues: CSVSDRGDQPQHL. The CDR3 DNA is TGCAGCGTATCGGACAGGGGCGATCAGCCCCAGCATTTG.

The chain combines TRBV11-2 with TRBJ1-3; possible D gene TRBD1, 6 bases. Germline V gene data show CDR1 as SGHAT and CDR2 as FQNNGV. Trimming took 4 bases from V and 0 from J, leaving 16 bases between them. There are 17 residues in the CDR3. The CDR3 region is CASSSIRTDYSGNTIYF. The DNA of the CDR3 is TGTGCCAGCAGCTCGATCCGGACAGATTACTCTGGAAACACCATATATTTT.